One and the same sample provided the 4 T cell receptor beta chains below, sequenced in a study of blood T cell repertoires in COVID-19 (TCRdb year 2020). Library creation used the immunoSEQ multiplex PCR assay. Entries here come from immuneACCESS through TCRdb and include only in-frame sequences with V and J called. Some clones fail to appear in such tables; in the studies checked, an unresolved V gene covers under half of the shortfall, and the cause of the remainder is unknown. This sample has about 150,000 clones in its table, and 86% of those were observed once. About 4.4% of the sample comes from the top ten. Sequencing was carried out using PBMCs or T cells enriched from blood (not recorded which). These TCRs come from a middle-aged man who had recovered from COVID-19.

This clone has at least ten counts. CDR3: CASSSNQGGDTEAFF. CDR3 DNA: TGCGCCAGCAGCTCGAATCAGGGAGGGGACACTGAAGCTTTCTTT. This chain joins TRBV5-1 and TRBJ1-1; D perhaps matches TRBD1 (5 bases). The germline V gene has CDR1 SGHRS and CDR2 YFSETQ. V shed 3 bases and J shed 3 bases, with 15 bases lying between them. The CDR3 length is 15 residues.

This clone was counted a few times. The rearrangement links TRBV27 to TRBJ2-2; perhaps TRBD2 as D (6 bases). The CDR3 is made up of 16 amino acids. V lost 3 bases, J lost 0 bases, and 11 bases lay in between. Germline CDR1 reads MNHEY; CDR2 reads SMNVEV (reference sequence). CDR3 in amino acids: CASSFWLATNTGELFF. The CDR3, as DNA: TGTGCCAGCAGTTTTTGGCTAGCGACGAACACCGGGGAGCTGTTTTTT.

J is TRBJ1-1 and V is TRBV28; possibly TRBD1 for D (5 bases). Germline loops: CDR1 MDHEN, CDR2 SYDVKM. The V end was cut by 5 bases, the J end by 0 bases, with 13 bases between. The CDR3 extends over 15 amino acids. CDR3 amino acids: CASSPSTAMNTEAFF. CDR3 DNA: TGTGCCAGCAGTCCCTCGACAGCCATGAACACTGAAGCTTTCTTT.

V gene TRBV6-5 combines with J gene TRBJ1-4; TRBD1 matches at 9 bases. This CDR3 is built from 14 residues. J gave up 8 bases and V 6 bases, and 7 bases lay outside the gene matches. Germline V CDR1 and CDR2: MNHEY, SVGAGI. This CDR3 reads CASSHRGQGEKLFF. In nucleotides, the CDR3 is TGTGCCAGCAGCCACAGGGGGCAGGGGGAAAAACTGTTTTTT.